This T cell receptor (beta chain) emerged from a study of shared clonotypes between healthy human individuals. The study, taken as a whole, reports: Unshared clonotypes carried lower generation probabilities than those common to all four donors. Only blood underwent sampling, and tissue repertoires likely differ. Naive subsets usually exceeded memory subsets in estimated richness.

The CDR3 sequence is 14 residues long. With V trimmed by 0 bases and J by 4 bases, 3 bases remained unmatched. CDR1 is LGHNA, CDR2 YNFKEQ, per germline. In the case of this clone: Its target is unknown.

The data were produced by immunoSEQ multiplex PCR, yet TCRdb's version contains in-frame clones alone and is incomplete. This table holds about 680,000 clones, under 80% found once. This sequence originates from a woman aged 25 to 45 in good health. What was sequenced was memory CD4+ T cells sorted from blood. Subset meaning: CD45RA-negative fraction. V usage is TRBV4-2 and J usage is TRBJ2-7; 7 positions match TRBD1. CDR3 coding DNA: TGTGCCAGCAGCCAAGAACTACAGGGGTACGAGCAGTACTTC. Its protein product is CASSQELQGYEQYF.